This TCR beta chain was identified in a study of T cell changes during pregnancy in multiple sclerosis. This clone occurred a few times. Between the trimmed V and J ends, which lost 1 base and 3 bases, there was a span of 10 bases. Germline V gives CDR1 SGHDN, CDR2 FVKESK. The CDR3 is made up of 14 amino acids. Profiling relied on immunoSEQ multiplex PCR, and the TCRdb table lists in-frame clones only, not all of them. The data show about 30,000 clones, with just over 90% seen just once and roughly 5% held by the top ten. The receptor was isolated from a female donor in good health, enrolled as a control in a pregnancy study. V usage is TRBV14 and J usage is TRBJ2-7; tentative D call: TRBD2 (6 bases). The specimen comprised peripheral blood, sampled in the first trimester of pregnancy. The chain's CDR3 is CASSQGRASYEQYF. The CDR3 region has the DNA TGTGCCAGCAGCCAAGGGAGGGCGAGCTACGAGCAGTACTTC.